This is a list of T cell receptor beta chains from one sample in a study of cytomegalovirus exposure and HLA in healthy donors. TCRdb keeps only in-frame clones here, not all; method: immunoSEQ multiplex PCR. The repertoire holds more than 150,000 clones, more than 85% seen once, with over 0.2% in the top ten. The sequenced material came from PBMCs. These receptor sequences come from a girl less than two years old in good health and CMV-seronegative. CDR3s include the opening cysteine and the closing phenylalanine or tryptophan. Each record gives: D gene, V gene, clone size, J gene, CDR3 DNA, CDR3 protein. D genes are given only for firm matches. The listing skips clone size in some rows; elsewhere it reads once, few, many or a size class.

>-|TRBV7-8|-|TRBJ2-7
TGTGCCAGCAGGAGCAGGGGTGTCTACGAGCAGTACTTC
CASRSRGVYEQYF
>TRBD2|TRBV6-5|-|TRBJ2-7
TGTGCCAGCAGTTACTCGACTAGCGGGACCACCTACGAGCAGTACTTC
CASSYSTSGTTYEQYF
>TRBD1|TRBV9|-|TRBJ2-2
TGTGCCAGCAGCGGGGGGGGAACAGGGGGCAACGGGGAGCTGTTTTTT
CASSGGGTGGNGELFF
>TRBD2|TRBV5-4|-|TRBJ2-1
TGTGCCAGCAGCTTGCGACGGGAGGTTTTGGGTGAGCAGTTCTTC
CASSLRREVLGEQFF
>-|TRBV27|-|TRBJ2-7
TGTGCCAGCAGTTTTTCGGGACGGGACTCCGAGCAGTACTTC
CASSFSGRDSEQYF
>TRBD1|TRBV5-1|-|TRBJ2-7
TGCGCCAGCAGCCTCGGGGACAGGGCCAGCTCCTACGAGCAGTACTTC
CASSLGDRASSYEQYF
>-|TRBV30|-|TRBJ1-2
TGTGCCTGGAGTCATCCCGGGTCGGATGGCTACACCTTC
CAWSHPGSDGYTF
>-|TRBV5-1|-|TRBJ2-3
TGCGCCAGCAGTCTACCCACAGCCGATACGCAGTATTTT
CASSLPTADTQYF
>-|TRBV7-9|-|TRBJ2-7
TGTGCCAGCAGCCACTTAGGAGGGAAACCGGACCACATTTTC
CASSHLGGKPDHIF
>TRBD1|TRBV5-8|-|TRBJ1-2
TGTGCCAGCAGCTTCAGACAGGGGGCGAGAAGTAACTATGGCTACACCTTC
CASSFRQGARSNYGYTF
>TRBD2|TRBV6-5|-|TRBJ2-2
TGTGCCAGCAGTTACGCGGCTAGCGGGAGAACCGGGGAGCTGTTTTTT
CASSYAASGRTGELFF
>-|TRBV11-2|-|TRBJ2-3
TGTGCCAGCAGCTTAGCTCGGGGGACGCAGTATTTT
CASSLARGTQYF
>TRBD2|TRBV6-1|few|TRBJ2-7
TGTGCCAGCAGTAAGAGCGGGGTGGAGTCCTACGAGCAGTACTTC
CASSKSGVESYEQYF
>-|TRBV18|-|TRBJ2-5
TGTGCCAGCTCACCTCTAGCGAAACAAGAGACCCAGTACTTC
CASSPLAKQETQYF
>TRBD1|TRBV4-1|-|TRBJ1-2
TGCGCCAGCAGCCCGATTCCAGGGGGTTTTGGAGGCTACACCTTC
CASSPIPGGFGGYTF
>TRBD1|TRBV5-1|-|TRBJ1-2
TGCGCCAGCAGCCATGGACAGGGGCCGGATTTGCGTGGCTACACCTTC
CASSHGQGPDLRGYTF
>-|TRBV7-9|-|TRBJ2-7
TGTGCCAGCAGCTTTCCCGTCGACGAGCAGTACTTC
CASSFPVDEQYF
>-|TRBV7-9|-|TRBJ2-5
TGTGCCAGCAGTTTAAGGGGGGGTGAGACCCAGTACTTC
CASSLRGGETQYF
>-|TRBV18|once|TRBJ2-7
TGTGCCAGCTCACCACAGGGAGGTTCCACCGGCGAGCAGTACTTC
CASSPQGGSTGEQYF
>TRBD1|TRBV27|-|TRBJ1-5
TGTGCCAGCAGTCGTACAGGGGGTATTCAGCCCCAGCATTTT
CASSRTGGIQPQHF
>-|TRBV27|-|TRBJ2-7
TGTGCCAGCAGTTTTGGCGGGCCTCCCTACGAGCAGTACTTC
CASSFGGPPYEQYF
>TRBD1|TRBV5-6|once|TRBJ1-2
TGTGCCAGCAGCTATGGACAGGGGCCCCTTCACTACACCTTC
CASSYGQGPLHYTF
>TRBD2|TRBV7-3|-|TRBJ2-7
TGTGCCAGCAGCACAATGGCGGGGGGGGACTACGAGCAGTACTTC
CASSTMAGGDYEQYF
>-|TRBV5-6|-|TRBJ2-3
TGTGCCAGCAGCTTGGCTCCCACAGACACAGATACGCAGTATTTT
CASSLAPTDTDTQYF
>-|TRBV5-1|-|TRBJ1-1
TGCGCCAGCAGCGTGGGCGGGACGTTGGCTGAAGCTTTCTTT
CASSVGGTLAEAFF
>-|TRBV4-1|few|TRBJ2-1
TGCGCCAGCAGCCAAGTTGGCGGAGCGTACAATGAGCAGTTCTTC
CASSQVGGAYNEQFF
>TRBD2|TRBV12-5|-|TRBJ2-1
TGTGCTAGTGGGTTAGCGGGGGGGGCTTACAATGAGCAGTTCTTC
CASGLAGGAYNEQFF
>-|TRBV12-2|-|TRBJ1-6
TGTGCAAGTCGTGGGCGGGGCTCACCCCTCCACTTT
CASRGRGSPLHF
>-|TRBV11-2|-|TRBJ1-6
TGTGCCAGCAGCTTAAAGCGTGAGCAGGGATTTTTTTCACCCCTCCACTTT
CASSLKREQGFFSPLHF
>TRBD2|TRBV19|-|TRBJ2-1
TGTGCCAGTGGAGGAACTAGCGGGAGAAATGAGCAGTTCTTC
CASGGTSGRNEQFF
>TRBD2|TRBV27|-|TRBJ2-2
TGTGCCAGCAGTTTATTCGGGACTAGCGGGGGGGAGCTGTTTTTT
CASSLFGTSGGELFF
>-|TRBV5-1|-|TRBJ2-5
TGCGCCAGCAGCTTTCGGGGGGCAACTCAAGAGACCCAGTACTTC
CASSFRGATQETQYF
>-|TRBV11-2|-|TRBJ1-1
TGTGCCAGCAGCTTAGTTGCCGGCACAGGTCCTGAAGCTTTCTTT
CASSLVAGTGPEAFF
>-|TRBV4-1|-|TRBJ2-5
TGCGCCAGCAGCCATTTTCCGACTAGTGAAGAGACCCAGTACTTC
CASSHFPTSEETQYF
>-|TRBV4-1|-|TRBJ1-5
TGCGCCAGCAGCCAAGACTCAACAGTCAGGTCGGGCAATCAGCCCCAGCATTTT
CASSQDSTVRSGNQPQHF
>-|TRBV11-3|-|TRBJ1-1
TGTGCCAGCACCCAGGGTACTGAAGCTTTCTTT
CASTQGTEAFF
>TRBD2|TRBV4-1|few|TRBJ2-1
TGCGCCAGCAGCCAAGTAGGCGGGAGCTCCTACAATGAGCAGTTCTTC
CASSQVGGSSYNEQFF
>-|TRBV9|-|TRBJ2-5
TGTGCCAGCAGCACTTTTCAGGGGTACCAAGAGACCCAGTACTTC
CASSTFQGYQETQYF
>-|TRBV19|-|TRBJ1-2
TGTGCCAGTAGAAAACCCGGCCAGGGGCCTAACTATGGCTACACCTTC
CASRKPGQGPNYGYTF
>-|TRBV27|-|TRBJ2-7
TGTGCCAGCAGTATCGCGGCCCTGGGTTACGAGCAGTACTTC
CASSIAALGYEQYF
>-|TRBV23-1|-|TRBJ1-1
TGCGCCAGCAAAGCGGGGGAGTGCAGGGAAGCTTTCTTT
CASKAGECREAFF
>-|TRBV5-1|-|TRBJ2-5
TGCGCCAGCAGCTTGGCCGCGGCGGGTAGCCAAGAGACCCAGTACTTC
CASSLAAAGSQETQYF
>TRBD2|TRBV7-3|-|TRBJ2-1
TGTGCCAGCAGCCCCAGCGGGGGGGCGGGCAATGAGCAGTTCTTC
CASSPSGGAGNEQFF
>TRBD2|TRBV18|-|TRBJ2-7
TGTGCCAGCTCACCGCGAACGGGAGGAGACGAGCAGTACTTC
CASSPRTGGDEQYF
>TRBD2|TRBV5-5|-|TRBJ2-1
TGTGCCAGCAGCTTGTCCGGGACTAGCAAACACAATGAGCAGTTCTTC
CASSLSGTSKHNEQFF
>-|TRBV6-1|-|TRBJ2-1
TGTGCCAGCAGTGAACCCATTATGGACACCGGCTCCTACAATGAGCAGTTCTTC
CASSEPIMDTGSYNEQFF
>-|TRBV5-1|-|TRBJ2-5
TGCGCCAGCAGCCGAGCAGGGGCACAAGAGACCCAGTACTTC
CASSRAGAQETQYF
>TRBD1|TRBV27|-|TRBJ1-1
TGTGCCAGCCCGACAGGGGGCGCGTGGAACACTGAAGCTTTCTTT
CASPTGGAWNTEAFF
>-|TRBV28|-|TRBJ1-2
TGTGCCAGCACCGACTCCCTCCAAGATTTTGGCTACACCTTC
CASTDSLQDFGYTF
>TRBD2|TRBV7-2|-|TRBJ2-1
TGTGCCAGCAGCCACAGCTTAGCGGGAGTAGGGAGTGAGCAGTTCTTC
CASSHSLAGVGSEQFF
>-|TRBV12-5|-|TRBJ2-2
TGTGCTAGTGGTTTGAGACAGGTTGGCGGCGGGGAGCTGTTTTTT
CASGLRQVGGGELFF
>-|TRBV6-5|-|TRBJ2-6
TGTGCCAGCAGTATAATGTTCTCTGGGGCCAACGTCCTGACTTTC
CASSIMFSGANVLTF
>-|TRBV5-4|-|TRBJ1-2
TGTGCCAGCAGCTTGATCAGGGGTCGGGACTATGGCTACACCTTC
CASSLIRGRDYGYTF